One sample yielded the 13 T cell receptor beta chains listed below, sequenced in a study of PD-L1 blockade in urothelial cancer. The method was immunoSEQ multiplex PCR; TCRdb's version includes in-frame clones alone and lacks a portion of them. The data hold fewer than 45,000 clones, with about a third observed a single time. Sequencing used tumor tissue, obtained before atezolizumab (anti-PD-L1) treatment. The receptors were sampled from a man aged 60-69 years with urothelial cancer.

This rearrangement joins TRBV6-8 to TRBJ2-7, with D perhaps TRBD1 (7 bases). V dropped 5 bases and J dropped 4 bases, with 15 bases sitting between them. This CDR3 is built from 14 residues. Germline lookup yields CDR1 MNHGY and CDR2 SAAAGT. CDR3 loop: CASSGGGTVYEQYF. CDR3 in DNA: TGTGCCAGCAGTGGTGGGGGGACAGTTTACGAGCAGTACTTC.

J is TRBJ2-3 and V is TRBV28, with 8 bases that match TRBD1. The CDR3 spans 19 residues. Trimming at V came to 5 bases and at J to 2 bases, leaving 18 bases not matched to a gene. The germline gives CDR1 MDHEN, CDR2 SYDVKM. The CDR3 region is CASSPMVRGLGGVTDTQYF. In nucleotides, the CDR3 is TGTGCCAGCAGTCCCATGGTCAGGGGGCTTGGGGGAGTCACAGATACGCAGTATTTT.

This chain uses TRBV19 with TRBJ1-5, with a possible D match to TRBD1 (6 bases). Germline CDR1 reads LNHDA; CDR2 reads SQIVND (reference sequence). The CDR3 runs 17 residues. V dropped 6 bases and J dropped 3 bases, with 21 bases sitting between them. The CDR3 loop reads CASRTSGGGTVNQPQHF. In DNA form, the CDR3 reads TGTGCCAGTAGAACTTCCGGGGGCGGGACGGTCAATCAGCCCCAGCATTTT. Using reference TRBV19 and TRBJ1-5 for the parts outside the CDR3, the full variable domain is DGGITQSPKYLFRKEGQNVTLSCEQNLNHDAMYWYRQDPGQGLRLIYYSQIVNDFQKGDIAEGYSVSREKKESFPLTVTSAQKNPTAFYLCASRTSGGGTVNQPQHFGDGTRLSIL.

The V and J genes are TRBV5-1 and TRBJ2-1; 10 nucleotides line up with TRBD2. Germline V CDR1 and CDR2: SGHRS, YFSETQ. This CDR3 region has 15 residues. V lost 3 bases, J lost 2 bases, and 2 bases stayed unmatched. CDR3 nucleotides: TGCGCCAGCAGCTGGAGCGGGGGGGCCTACAATGAGCAGTTCTTC. The encoded protein is CASSWSGGAYNEQFF.

The chain recombines TRBV19 with TRBJ2-3; weak D call: TRBD2 (6 bases). There are 13 residues in the CDR3. The V and J ends lost 6 bases and 6 bases respectively, with 13 bases between them. Germline lookup yields CDR1 LNHDA and CDR2 SQIVND (reference sequence). The CDR3 spells CASRWGVSDTQYF. CDR3 DNA: TGTGCCAGTAGATGGGGGGTCTCCGATACGCAGTATTTT.

The chain has TRBV6-8 and TRBJ2-2, with 8 bases fitting TRBD1. V was pared by 2 bases and J by 6 bases, with 8 bases of the junction left unmatched. Germline assignment: CDR1 MNHGY and CDR2 SAAAGT. The CDR3 extends over 16 amino acids. In DNA, the CDR3 is TGTGCCAGCAGTTACCTGCCAGGGGGCAACGCCGGGGAGCTGTTTTTT. Amino acids: CASSYLPGGNAGELFF.

This clone was recorded once. The J gene is TRBJ2-3, the V gene TRBV28, with 7 positions matching TRBD2. CDR1 is MDHEN and CDR2 is SYDVKM in the germline V gene. The CDR3 length is 18 residues. V shed 2 bases and J 0 bases; nucleotides not matched to a gene: 11. CDR3 sequence: CASSLTSATISSTDTQYF. CDR3 bases: TGTGCCAGCAGTTTAACTAGCGCTACTATATCTAGCACAGATACGCAGTATTTT.

This clone was observed a few times. The genes are TRBV5-1 and TRBJ2-7; D may be TRBD2 (5 bases). CDR3 length equals 16 residues. Germline V CDR1 and CDR2: SGHRS, YFSETQ. V was clipped by 0 bases and J by 0 bases, with 13 bases between them. The CDR3 region is CASSLGPGSFSYEQYF. In DNA, the CDR3 is TGCGCCAGCAGCTTGGGTCCGGGGAGCTTCTCCTACGAGCAGTACTTC.

This sequence joins TRBV4-1 and TRBJ2-1, with 8 bases aligning to TRBD2. Germline V gene data show CDR1 as MGHRA and CDR2 as YSYEKL. V lost 4 bases, J lost 6 bases, and 2 bases stayed unmatched. CDR3 length equals 13 residues. The CDR3 sequence is CASSLAGSNEQFF. The CDR3 DNA follows: TGCGCCAGCAGCCTAGCGGGATCCAATGAGCAGTTCTTC.

The chain carries TRBV15 and TRBJ1-3; D possibly corresponds to TRBD1 (5 bases). This CDR3 is built from 14 residues. Germline V gene sequence: CDR1 LNHNV, CDR2 YYDKDF (reference sequence). V was trimmed by 8 bases and J by 0 bases, leaving 11 bases between them. The CDR3 region has the DNA TGTGCCACCCGTCGGACATTCTCTGGAAACACCATATATTTT. Protein product: CATRRTFSGNTIYF.

The chain joins TRBV19 to TRBJ1-3; D gene ambiguous. V was pared by 3 bases and J by 0 bases, with 6 bases between. In germline, CDR1 is LNHDA, CDR2 SQIVND (reference sequence). There are 14 residues in the CDR3. CDR3 in DNA: TGTGCCAGTAGTATGGCCCACTCTGGAAACACCATATATTTT. It specifies CASSMAHSGNTIYF.

V and J are TRBV4-1 and TRBJ2-3; D may be TRBD2 (6 bases). Trimming took off 0 bases at V and 2 bases at J, with 15 bases between the two ends. The CDR3 runs to 17 residues. CDR1 and CDR2 from the germline V gene are MGHRA and YSYEKL. The CDR3 loop is CASSQDYGGGYTDTQYF. The CDR3 DNA sequence: TGCGCCAGCAGCCAAGATTATGGYGGGGGGTACACAGATACGCAGTATTTT.

The chain is built from TRBV29-1 and TRBJ1-1; 7 positions agree with TRBD1. CDR3 size: 13 residues. V lost 4 bases, J lost 4 bases, and 6 bases stayed unmatched. Germline V lookup: CDR1 SQVTM, CDR2 ANQGSEA. The CDR3 sequence: CSVATTGITEAFF. CDR3 nucleotide sequence: TGCAGCGTTGCCACGACAGGGATCACTGAAGCTTTCTTT. The full variable domain, in which reference TRBV29-1 and TRBJ1-1 provide the parts outside the CDR3, is SAVISQKPSRDICQRGTSLTIQCQVDSQVTMMFWYRQQPGQSLTLIATANQGSEATYESGFVIDKFPISRPNLTFSTLTVSNMSPEDSSIYLCSVATTGITEAFFGQGTRLTVV.